This is a list of T cell receptor beta chains from one sample in a study of blood T cell repertoires in COVID-19. The protocol was immunoSEQ multiplex PCR, while the TCRdb copy is restricted to in-frame clones and leaves out a portion. The data contain about 59,000 clones, more than 60% of them seen just once; the ten biggest clones take up over 11%. Sequenced input: peripheral blood. Receptors originate from a woman in her sixties or seventies with acute or convalescent COVID-19. Each CDR3 is given with its conserved first and last residue. The D gene is left open where the match is weak. Rows give clone size only sometimes, using once, few, many, or a class for an expanded clone.

cdr3_aa,cdr3_nt,v_call,d_call,clone_size,j_call
CASRPGQVGGYTF,TGTGCCAGCAGGCCGGGACAGGTTGGTGGCTACACCTTC,TRBV12-3/TRBV12-4,TRBD1,-,TRBJ1-2
CASSPRQGASYNEQFF,TGCGCCAGCAGCCCTCGACAGGGGGCCTCCTACAATGAGCAGTTCTTC,TRBV4-1,TRBD1,few,TRBJ2-1
CASSHGLSNTYNEQFF,TGCGCCAGCAGCCACGGACTCTCTAATACCTACAATGAGCAGTTCTTC,TRBV4-1,-,-,TRBJ2-1
CASRLRTGALDQPQHF,TGTGCCAGCAGACTTAGGACGGGAGCGTTGGATCAGCCCCAGCATTTT,TRBV2,-,-,TRBJ1-5
CASRPLGQTYGYTF,TGTGCCAGCAGACCTCTCGGACAGACCTATGGCTACACCTTC,TRBV27,-,few,TRBJ1-2
CASSMDNTGTGLPALHF,TGTGCCAGTAGTATGGACAATACCGGGACAGGCCTCCCGGCCCTCCACTTT,TRBV19,TRBD1,-,TRBJ1-6
CASSDDPRGYYNSPLHF,TGCGCCAGCAGCGACGACCCGAGGGGGTATTATAATTCACCCCTCCACTTT,TRBV5-1,-,-,TRBJ1-6
CASSGVDSAYNEQFF,TGTGCCAGCAGTGGAGTCGACAGCGCCTACAATGAGCAGTTCTTC,TRBV2,-,-,TRBJ2-1
CASSQGPRDTDTQYF,TGTGCCAGCAGCCAGGGACCGCGGGACACAGATACGCAGTATTTT,TRBV5-8,-,-,TRBJ2-3
CASSWAAGQGRSPLHF,TGTGCCAGCAGCTGGGCCGCCGGACAGGGGAGATCACCCCTCCACTTT,TRBV5-6,TRBD1,-,TRBJ1-6
CSVIDSSNQPQHF,TGCAGCGTTATAGACAGTAGCAATCAGCCCCAGCATTTT,TRBV29-1,-,-,TRBJ1-5
CATSRDRGRLTGNTEAFF,TGTGCCACCAGCAGAGACAGGGGGCGCTTAACCGGGAACACTGAAGCTTTCTTT,TRBV15,TRBD1,-,TRBJ1-1
CASSLEGSIAGGQETQYF,TGTGCCAGCAGCTTGGAGGGGTCAATAGCGGGGGGACAAGAGACCCAGTACTTC,TRBV5-6,TRBD2,-,TRBJ2-5
CASSPWGDYGYTF,TGTGCCAGCTCACCGTGGGGAGACTATGGCTACACCTTC,TRBV18,-,once,TRBJ1-2
CASSPLERKSTDTQYF,TGTGCCAGCAGCCCTTTAGAGCGGAAAAGCACAGATACGCAGTATTTT,TRBV14,-,few,TRBJ2-3
CASSASGTGGNSNYGYTF,TGTGCCAGCAGCGCTTCCGGGACAGGGGGGAATAGTAACTATGGCTACACCTTC,TRBV9,TRBD1,-,TRBJ1-2
CASSEGGTGASRAQHF,TGTGCCAGCAGTGAAGGGGGGACAGGGGCATCACGGGCCCAGCATTTT,TRBV6-1,TRBD1,-,TRBJ1-5
CASTKPGTGIIGYTF,TGTGCCAGCACAAAGCCCGGGACAGGGATTATTGGCTACACCTTC,TRBV5-4,TRBD1,once,TRBJ1-2
CAWSGTELQANTEAFF,TGTGCCTGGAGTGGAACCGAGCTACAGGCGAACACTGAAGCTTTCTTT,TRBV30,-,-,TRBJ1-1
CASSSPLGGLNGELFF,TGTGCCAGCAGTTCCCCTCTGGGAGGGTTGAACGGGGAGCTGTTTTTT,TRBV11-2,TRBD2,medium-sized,TRBJ2-2
CASSLVLNEQFF,TGTGCCAGCAGCTTGGTTTTAAATGAGCAGTTCTTC,TRBV5-6,-,many,TRBJ2-1
CASSYSPETDTQYF,TGTGCCAGCAGTTACTCCCCAGAAACAGATACGCAGTATTTT,TRBV6-6,-,-,TRBJ2-3
CASSLLAGKQETQYF,TGCGCCAGCAGCTTGCTAGCGGGGAAGCAAGAGACCCAGTACTTC,TRBV5-1,TRBD2,-,TRBJ2-5
CASSKRETQGDRAGNTEAFF,TGTGCCAGCAGCAAACGGGAAACTCAAGGGGACAGGGCAGGGAACACTGAAGCTTTCTTT,TRBV21-1,-,-,TRBJ1-1
CASSLVGQGHEKLFF,TGTGCTAGCAGCTTAGTAGGCCAGGGCCATGAAAAACTGTTTTTT,TRBV11-2,-,-,TRBJ1-4
CASSQGRGTGELFF,TGCGCCAGCAGCCAAGGGCGGGGCACCGGGGAGCTGTTTTTT,TRBV4-1,-,-,TRBJ2-2
CASSLAPAAGAEAFF,TGTGCCAGCAGCTTGGCCCCAGCCGCGGGCGCTGAAGCTTTCTTT,TRBV7-6,-,-,TRBJ1-1
CAITPTGKTYEQYF,TGTGCCATCACCCCGACAGGGAAAACATACGAGCAGTACTTC,TRBV10-3,TRBD1,-,TRBJ2-7
CASSLDTGNYGYTF,TGCGCCAGCAGCTTGGATACGGGGAACTATGGCTACACCTTC,TRBV5-1,-,-,TRBJ1-2
CASGRRTEAFF,TGTGCCAGCGGAAGGAGGACTGAAGCTTTCTTT,TRBV27,-,-,TRBJ1-1
CASRPGYNSPLHF,TGTGCCAGCCGACCGGGGTATAATTCACCCCTCCACTTT,TRBV18,-,-,TRBJ1-6
CASSPGMGRTDTQYF,TGTGCCAGCTCACCCGGGATGGGTCGGACAGATACGCAGTATTTT,TRBV18,-,-,TRBJ2-3
CASSRDRVLNTEAFF,TGTGCCAGTAGCCGGGACAGGGTTTTGAACACTGAAGCTTTCTTT,TRBV19,TRBD1,few,TRBJ1-1